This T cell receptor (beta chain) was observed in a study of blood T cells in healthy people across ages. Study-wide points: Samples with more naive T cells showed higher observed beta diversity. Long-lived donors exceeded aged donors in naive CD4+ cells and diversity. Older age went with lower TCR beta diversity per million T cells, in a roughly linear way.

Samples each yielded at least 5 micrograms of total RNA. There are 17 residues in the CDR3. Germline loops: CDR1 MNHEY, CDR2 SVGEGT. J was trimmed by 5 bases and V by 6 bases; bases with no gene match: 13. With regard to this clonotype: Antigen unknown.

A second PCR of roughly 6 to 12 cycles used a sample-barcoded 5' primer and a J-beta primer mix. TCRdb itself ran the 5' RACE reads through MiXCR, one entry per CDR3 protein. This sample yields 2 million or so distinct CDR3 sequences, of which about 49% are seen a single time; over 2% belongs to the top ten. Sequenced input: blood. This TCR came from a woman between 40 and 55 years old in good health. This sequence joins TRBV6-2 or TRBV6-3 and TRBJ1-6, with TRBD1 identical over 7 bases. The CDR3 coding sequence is TGTGCCAGCAGCCGAACCGGACAGGATATAGATAATTCACCCCTCCACTTT. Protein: CASSRTGQDIDNSPLHF.